The following is a T cell receptor (beta chain) sequence with its context. The antigen is undetermined. Other DNA sequences from this sample encode an identical CDR3 as well. Investigators reverse transcribed all isolated RNA, so they sequenced expressed TCRB transcripts. Here immunoSEQ multiplex PCR was the method, and the copy in TCRdb shows in-frame clones only, minus some. The table lists 250,000 to 300,000 clones, roughly 24% of them singletons. The record originates from a study of beta chain features in type 1 diabetes. Overall study results and limits: All four CD4+ subsets of Type 1 diabetes patients contained TCRB CDR3s that were moderately but significantly shorter.

The V gene's germline CDR1 is SGHRS and CDR2 YFSETQ. This CDR3 has 13 residues. V lost 0 bases and J 4 bases, leaving 8 bases between the germline ends. Sequencing used naive CD4+ T cells from blood. The TCR sequence derives from a woman aged 25-40 years with type 1 diabetes. The chain links TRBV5-1 to TRBJ2-7; the D gene is possibly TRBD1 (5 bases). The CDR3 sequence: CASSLGQSYEQYF. The CDR3 nucleotides are TGCGCCAGCAGCTTGGGACAGTCATACGAGCAGTACTTC.